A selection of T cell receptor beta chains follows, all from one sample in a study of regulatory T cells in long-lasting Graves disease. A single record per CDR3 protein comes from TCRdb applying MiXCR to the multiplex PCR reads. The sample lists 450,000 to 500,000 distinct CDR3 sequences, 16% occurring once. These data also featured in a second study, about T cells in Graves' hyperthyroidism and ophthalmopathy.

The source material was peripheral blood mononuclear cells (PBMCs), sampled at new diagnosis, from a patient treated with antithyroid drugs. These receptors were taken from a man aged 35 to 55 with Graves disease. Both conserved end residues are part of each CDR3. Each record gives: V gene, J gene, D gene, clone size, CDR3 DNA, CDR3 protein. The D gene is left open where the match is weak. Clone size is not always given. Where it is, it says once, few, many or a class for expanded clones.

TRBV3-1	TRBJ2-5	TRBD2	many	TGTGCCAGCAGCCAACGAGCCACGGGAGGGCGCGAGACCCAGTACTTC	CASSQRATGGRETQYF
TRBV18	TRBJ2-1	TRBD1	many	TGTGCCAGCTCAGGGACAGGCGTTGGCAATGAGCAGTTCTTC	CASSGTGVGNEQFF
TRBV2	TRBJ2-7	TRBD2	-	TGTGCCACCGGGACTAGCGGAACCTACGAGCAGTACTTC	CATGTSGTYEQYF
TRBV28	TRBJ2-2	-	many	TGTGCCAGCAGTATGGGGGGATGGGACACCGGGGAGCTGTTTTTT	CASSMGGWDTGELFF
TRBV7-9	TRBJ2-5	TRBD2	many	TGTGCCAGCAGCGCCGGACTAGCGGGAGGGAGCCAAGAGACCCAGTACTTC	CASSAGLAGGSQETQYF
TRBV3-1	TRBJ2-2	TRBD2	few	TGTGCCAGCAGCCGCGGGACTAGCGCCGGGGAGCTGTTTTTT	CASSRGTSAGELFF
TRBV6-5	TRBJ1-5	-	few	TGTGCCAGCAGTTACGTATCTTGGGGGTTAGATCAGCCCCAGCATTTT	CASSYVSWGLDQPQHF
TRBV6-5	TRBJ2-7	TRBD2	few	TGTGCCAGCAGTTTGACTAGCGAAACCTACGAGCAGTACTTC	CASSLTSETYEQYF
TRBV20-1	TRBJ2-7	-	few	TGCAGTGCTAGAGCCAGAAGGGAAGATTCCTACGAGCAGTACTTC	CSARARREDSYEQYF
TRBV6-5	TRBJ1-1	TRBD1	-	TGTGCCAGCAGTTACGACAGGGGAACTGAAGCTTTCTTT	CASSYDRGTEAFF
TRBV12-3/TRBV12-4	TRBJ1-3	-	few	TGTGCCAGCAGTTTGGGTCCGGGAGGAAACACCATATATTTT	CASSLGPGGNTIYF
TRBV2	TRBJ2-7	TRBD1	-	TGTGCCAGCAGTCGCCACCGGGACAGGCCCTACGAGCAGTACTTC	CASSRHRDRPYEQYF
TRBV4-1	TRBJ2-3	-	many	TGCGCCAGCAGCCAAGTAAGCGGGAGCACAGATACGCAGTATTTT	CASSQVSGSTDTQYF
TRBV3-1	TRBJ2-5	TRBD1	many	TGTGCCAGCAGCCAAGGTGGACAGGGCGGGCAGACCCAGTACTTC	CASSQGGQGGQTQYF
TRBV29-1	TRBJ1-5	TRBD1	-	TGCGCATCGGGACAGGGTTTGAAACAGCCCCAGCATTTT	CASGQGLKQPQHF
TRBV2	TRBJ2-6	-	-	TGTGCCAGCAGAGATACAGGGCTCGGGGCCAACGTCCTGACTTTC	CASRDTGLGANVLTF
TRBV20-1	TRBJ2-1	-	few	TGCAGTGCTAGAGATCTTCGCAGGGTCGATGAGCAGTTCTTC	CSARDLRRVDEQFF
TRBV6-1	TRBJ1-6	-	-	TGTGCCGCGGGATCACCCCTCCACTTT	CAAGSPLHF
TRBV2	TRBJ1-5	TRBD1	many	TGTGCCAGCCAGGACAGGGCCAATCAGCCCCAGCATTTT	CASQDRANQPQHF
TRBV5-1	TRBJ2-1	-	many	TGCGCCAGCAGCTTGGAGGGGGGCTTCAATGAGCAGTTCTTC	CASSLEGGFNEQFF
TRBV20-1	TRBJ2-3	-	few	TGCAGTGCTAGAGATGGACGGGCCCACGCACATACGCAGTATTTT	CSARDGRAHAHTQYF
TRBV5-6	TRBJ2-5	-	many	TGTGCCAGCAGCTTGCCGGAACAAGAGACCCAGTACTTC	CASSLPEQETQYF
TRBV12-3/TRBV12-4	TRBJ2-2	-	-	TGTGCCAGCGAAAATTCCGGGGAGCTGTTTTTT	CASENSGELFF
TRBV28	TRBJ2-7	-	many	TGTGCCAGCAGTTGGGGCAACCACCTCTCCTACGAGCAGTACTTC	CASSWGNHLSYEQYF
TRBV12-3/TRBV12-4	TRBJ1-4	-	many	TGTGCCAGCAGTTTACAAGGACAGCCTCCAACTAATGAAAAACTGTTTTTT	CASSLQGQPPTNEKLFF
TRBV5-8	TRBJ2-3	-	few	TGTGCCAGCAGGCCACCGGGACTCCCGTCGGATACGCAGTATTTT	CASRPPGLPSDTQYF
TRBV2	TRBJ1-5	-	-	TGTGCCAGCAATCAGGGGTCAAATCAGCCCCAGCATTTT	CASNQGSNQPQHF
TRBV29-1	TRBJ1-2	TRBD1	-	TGCAGCGTTGATCCAGGGGGCGGGTTTGGCTACACCTTC	CSVDPGGGFGYTF
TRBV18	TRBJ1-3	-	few	TGTGCCAGCTCACCACGGCTACAGGACAGCGTCTCTGGAAACACCATATATTTT	CASSPRLQDSVSGNTIYF
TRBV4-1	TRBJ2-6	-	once	TGCGCCAGCAGCCAGTCGGGATCTGGGGCCAACGTCCTGACTTTC	CASSQSGSGANVLTF
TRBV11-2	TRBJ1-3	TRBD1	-	TGTGCCAGCAGACAGGGGCACGGAAACACCATATATTTT	CASRQGHGNTIYF
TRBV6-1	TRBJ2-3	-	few	TGTGCCAGCAGTGAAACCCCTCGCCCGGGGACAGATACGCAGTATTTT	CASSETPRPGTDTQYF
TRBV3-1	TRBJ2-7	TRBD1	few	TGTGCCAGCAGCCATGCAGGGGGCGAGCAGTACTTC	CASSHAGGEQYF
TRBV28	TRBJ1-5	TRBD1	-	TGTGCCAACAGTTTACAGGGGGCCCTCACAGATACGCAGCATTTT	CANSLQGALTDTQHF
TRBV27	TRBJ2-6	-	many	TGTGCCAGCAGTTTATCAAGAAGGACTCGGAGGGCCAACGTCCTGACTTTC	CASSLSRRTRRANVLTF
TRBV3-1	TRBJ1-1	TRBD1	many	TGTGCCAGCAGCCTACAGGGGGGTGAAGCTTTCTTT	CASSLQGGEAFF
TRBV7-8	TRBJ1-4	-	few	TGTGCCAGCAGCTCAGACACGGGGCTTCCTAATGAAAAACTGTTTTTT	CASSSDTGLPNEKLFF
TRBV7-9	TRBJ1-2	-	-	TGTGCCAGCAGCTTAGTTGGGGCCCTCTATGGCTACACCTTC	CASSLVGALYGYTF
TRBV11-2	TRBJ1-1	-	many	TGTGCCAGCAGCCTCCCTCAGGCGACTGAAGCTTTCTTT	CASSLPQATEAFF
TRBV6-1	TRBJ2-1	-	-	TGTGCCAGCAGTGGCCGGCTAGCCGGGGGCTACAATGAGCAGTTCTTC	CASSGRLAGGYNEQFF
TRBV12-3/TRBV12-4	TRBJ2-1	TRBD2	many	TGTGCCAGCAGTTTACGCTTGAATCGACTAGCGGGAGGAGGGAGTTCCTACAATGAGCAGTTCTTC	CASSLRLNRLAGGGSSYNEQFF
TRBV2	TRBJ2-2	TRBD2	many	TGTGCCAGTCGACTAGCAGGGGAGCTGTTTTTT	CASRLAGELFF
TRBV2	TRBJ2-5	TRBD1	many	TGTGCCAGCAGGGGGACAGTCTTGGAGACCCAGTACTTC	CASRGTVLETQYF
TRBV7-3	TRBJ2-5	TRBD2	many	TGTGCCAGCAGCTTACGGGGGAGGGACCAAGAGACCCAGTACTTC	CASSLRGRDQETQYF
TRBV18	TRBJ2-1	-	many	TGTGCCAGCTCACCACAACGAGTCGTGAACAATGAGCAGTTCTTC	CASSPQRVVNNEQFF